What follows are 31 T cell receptor beta chains derived from one specimen sequenced in a study of blood T cell repertoires in COVID-19. Some clones are missing from TCRdb's copy, which holds only in-frame ones; the method was immunoSEQ multiplex PCR. The sample lists approximately 60,000 clones; around 87% were seen once. Sequenced input: peripheral blood. These receptors came from a man aged 55 to 70 with active or convalescent COVID-19.

The chain recombines TRBV10-1 with TRBJ1-1; 11 bases are a match to TRBD1. The J segment lost 6 bases and the V segment lost 6 bases, leaving 3 bases of the junction unmatched. The CDR3 sequence is 13 residues long. Germline V gene data show CDR1 as WNHNN and CDR2 as SYGVQD (reference sequence). CDR3 nucleotide sequence: TGCGCCAGCAGGACGGGACAGGGGGCTGAAGCTTTCTTT. As protein: CASRTGQGAEAFF.

CDR3 nucleotide sequence: TGTGCCTGGAGCCCACAGGGAATCTCTGGAAACACCATATATTTT. Amino acid sequence: CAWSPQGISGNTIYF. V usage is TRBV30 and J usage is TRBJ1-3, with a possible D match to TRBD1 (6 bases). This CDR3 has 15 amino acids. Germline V gene data show CDR1 as GTSNPN and CDR2 as SVGIG (reference sequence). The germline V and J ends were trimmed by 3 bases and 0 bases, with 12 bases remaining between them.

CDR3 sequence reads: CASSSTNSEQYF. CDR3 bases: TGTGCCAGCAGCTCAACTAATTCCGAGCAGTACTTC. The V gene is TRBV6-5, the J gene TRBJ2-7; D unresolved. The germline gives CDR1 MNHEY, CDR2 SVGAGI. The CDR3 runs to 12 residues. Deletions cut 6 bases from V and 6 bases from J, with 12 bases between.

This rearrangement joins TRBV28 to TRBJ1-6; possibly TRBD1 for D (5 bases). The CDR3 contains 14 residues. V dropped 2 bases and J dropped 6 bases, with 8 bases sitting between them. Germline V lookup: CDR1 MDHEN, CDR2 SYDVKM. CDR3 nucleotide sequence: TGTGCCAGCAGTTTAATTCAGGGTAATTCACCCCTCCACTTT. It is translated as CASSLIQGNSPLHF. Using reference TRBV28 and TRBJ1-6 for the parts outside the CDR3, the full variable domain is DVKVTQSSRYLVKRTGEKVFLECVQDMDHENMFWYRQDPGLGLRLIYFSYDVKMKEKGDIPEGYSVSREKKERFSLILESASTNQTSMYLCASSLIQGNSPLHFGNGTRLTVT.

The chain recombines TRBV5-1 with TRBJ1-1; possibly TRBD1 for D (6 bases). CDR3 length equals 16 residues. The germline CDR1 and CDR2 sequences are SGHRS and YFSETQ. V lost 4 bases, J lost 1 base, and 17 bases lay in between. CDR3 in amino acids: CASSPGQIRGNTEAFF. The CDR3 coding sequence is TGCGCCAGCAGCCCCGGACAGATTCGAGGGAACACTGAAGCTTTCTTT.

This chain joins TRBV28 and TRBJ1-5; 7 bases are shared with TRBD1. J lost 4 bases, V lost 6 bases, and 6 bases had no gene match. CDR1 and CDR2 from the germline V gene are MDHEN and SYDVKM. This CDR3 contains 14 residues. CDR3 nucleotides: TGTGCCAGCAGAAGGGACAGCACTAATCAGCCCCAGCATTTT. It specifies CASRRDSTNQPQHF.

The CDR3 DNA is TGTGCCAGCCGGCGGACAGGGGGCTCGGGGACTGAAGCTTTCTTT. Its protein product is CASRRTGGSGTEAFF. V and J are TRBV19 and TRBJ1-1; 11 nucleotides align to TRBD1. The V gene's germline CDR1 is LNHDA and CDR2 SQIVND (reference sequence). CDR3 length: 15 amino acids. V shed 9 bases and J 5 bases; nucleotides not matched to a gene: 11.

This rearrangement joins TRBV4-1 to TRBJ1-3; the match to TRBD1 covers 7 bases. Looked up from germline, CDR1 is MGHRA and CDR2 is YSYEKL. The CDR3 runs 14 residues. Trimming removed 2 bases from V and 2 bases from J; junction bases left unmatched: 0. Written as DNA, the CDR3 is TGCGCCAGCAGCCAACAGGGGGCTGGAAACACCATATATTTT. Translating gives CASSQQGAGNTIYF.

This clone was found a few times. The chain uses TRBV15 and TRBJ2-7, with D uncertain. This CDR3 contains 12 residues. CDR1 is LNHNV and CDR2 is YYDKDF in the germline V gene (reference sequence). V dropped 0 bases and J dropped 3 bases, with 3 bases sitting between them. In DNA, the CDR3 is TGTGCCACCAGCAGAGATAACTACGAGCAGTACTTC. Translated, it gives CATSRDNYEQYF. The whole variable domain, remainder taken from reference TRBV15 and TRBJ2-7, is DAMVIQNPRYQVTQFGKPVTLSCSQTLNHNVMYWYQQKSSQAPKLLFHYYDKDFNNEADTPDNFQSRRPNTSFCFLDIRSPGLGDTAMYLCATSRDNYEQYFGPGTRLTVT.

The chain joins TRBV2 to TRBJ2-5, with TRBD2 matching 13 bases. The V and J ends lost 8 bases and 4 bases, in that order; junction bases with no gene match: 10. CDR1 and CDR2 from the germline V gene are SNHLY and FYNNEI. This CDR3 is 16 amino acids long. The CDR3 DNA sequence: TGTGCCAGCGGAGGTACTAGCGGGGGGGCCGCAGAGACCCAGTACTTC. It is translated as CASGGTSGGAAETQYF.

The J gene is TRBJ1-3, the V gene TRBV29-1; D remains ambiguous. This CDR3 is built from 12 residues. Germline CDR1 SQVTM, CDR2 ANQGSEA. The germline V and J ends were trimmed by 7 bases and 4 bases, with 11 bases remaining between them. The CDR3 nucleotides read TGCAGCGCTTTGGGCCAAGGAAACACCATATATTTT. It is translated as CSALGQGNTIYF.

J is TRBJ2-1 and V is TRBV18; a possible D gene is TRBD2 (6 bases). This CDR3 is built from 12 residues. V lost 3 bases, J lost 12 bases, and 12 bases lay in between. CDR1 is KGHSH, CDR2 LQKENI, per germline. CDR3 in amino acids: CASSPGLKVQFF. For the CDR3, the DNA is TGTGCCAGCTCACCGGGACTTAAGGTGCAGTTCTTC.

The V gene is TRBV2, the J gene TRBJ2-1, with 7 bases fitting TRBD2. The CDR3 is made up of 15 amino acids. Trimming took 3 bases from V and 0 from J; bases not matched to a gene: 2. Germline CDR1 reads SNHLY; CDR2 reads FYNNEI. The CDR3 loop is CASSERGSSYNEQFF. CDR3 nucleotide sequence: TGTGCCAGCAGTGAGCGGGGGAGCTCCTACAATGAGCAGTTCTTC.

The gene calls are TRBV4-3 and TRBJ2-3; 8 bases are shared with TRBD2. J gave up 0 bases and V 0 bases, and 2 bases lay outside the gene matches. The CDR3 is 16 residues long. Germline V gives CDR1 LGHNA, CDR2 YSLEER. The CDR3 reads CASSQDPGGSTDTQYF. In nucleotides, the CDR3 is TGCGCCAGCAGCCAAGACCCGGGGGGGAGCACAGATACGCAGTATTTT.

This clone appeared a few times. The CDR3, as DNA: TGTGCCAGCAGTGCCGACTCGGGGTTCTCCTACAATGAGCAGTTCTTC. Translation gives CASSADSGFSYNEQFF. V gene TRBV2 combines with J gene TRBJ2-1; D might be TRBD2 (5 bases). Trimming removed 4 bases at V and 0 bases at J, with 13 bases between. Germline CDR1 reads SNHLY; CDR2 reads FYNNEI. This CDR3 has 16 residues.

The chain combines TRBV28 with TRBJ1-1; D is unclear. V lost 6 bases, J lost 11 bases, and 16 bases lay in between. The CDR3 loop spans 12 amino acids. Germline CDR1 and CDR2: MDHEN and SYDVKM. The CDR3 sequence: CASSPQASVAFF. Here the CDR3 DNA reads TGTGCCAGCAGCCCGCAGGCCAGTGTGGCTTTCTTT.

This chain connects TRBV19 to TRBJ1-1; TRBD1 agrees at 7 bases. Trimming cost V 9 bases and J 1 base; bases outside gene matches: 11. The CDR3 contains 15 residues. Germline CDR1 LNHDA, CDR2 SQIVND (reference sequence). This chain's CDR3 is CASQASTGPNTEAFF. The CDR3 DNA sequence: TGTGCCAGCCAAGCCTCGACAGGGCCGAACACTGAAGCTTTCTTT.

The CDR3 region is CASSHTGYPLNTEAFF. The DNA for the CDR3 is TGCGCCAGCAGCCATACAGGGTACCCGTTGAACACTGAAGCTTTCTTT. V is TRBV4-1 and J is TRBJ1-1, with D possibly matching TRBD1 (6 bases). This CDR3 region has 16 residues. Germline V lookup: CDR1 MGHRA, CDR2 YSYEKL. V lost 3 bases, J lost 0 bases, and 14 bases lay in between.

The chain links TRBV18 to TRBJ1-5, with no clear D. V was shortened by 2 bases and J by 0 bases, with 8 bases between the two germline ends. The germline gives CDR1 KGHSH, CDR2 LQKENI. There are 15 residues in the CDR3. The CDR3 reads CASSPGRHSNQPQHF. As DNA, the CDR3 is TGTGCCAGCTCACCAGGCAGGCATAGCAATCAGCCCCAGCATTTT.

In its sample, this clone was seen once. V and J are TRBV10-1 and TRBJ2-1, with D possibly matching TRBD2 (6 bases). This CDR3 is built from 14 residues. Trimming left V 7 bases short and J 5 bases short, with 15 bases between. Germline V gene lookup returns CDR1 WNHNN and CDR2 SYGVQD (reference sequence). CDR3 region: CASTGGPVDNEQFF. DNA for the CDR3: TGCGCCAGCACCGGAGGGCCGGTGGACAATGAGCAGTTCTTC.

CDR3: CASSAEETQYF. DNA of the CDR3: TGTGCCAGCAGCGCGGAAGAGACCCAGTACTTC. This chain connects TRBV9 to TRBJ2-5; D gene unclear. Trimming cost V 3 bases and J 3 bases, with 3 bases left between them. Germline V gives CDR1 SGDLS, CDR2 YYNGEE. The CDR3 runs to 11 residues.

The chain links TRBV7-2 to TRBJ2-1; 9 bases align to TRBD1. CDR3 length: 14 residues. The J segment lost 3 bases and the V segment lost 6 bases, leaving 3 bases of the junction unmatched. Germline assignment: CDR1 SGHTA and CDR2 FQGNSA. CDR3 in amino acids: CASRPGQGYNEQFF. The DNA for the CDR3 is TGTGCCAGCAGGCCGGGACAGGGCTACAATGAGCAGTTCTTC.

The chain uses TRBV5-1 and TRBJ2-2; the match to TRBD1 covers 8 bases. This CDR3 is built from 16 residues. Unmatched junction bases numbered 12, after V lost 4 bases and J lost 7 bases. CDR1 and CDR2 from the germline V gene are SGHRS and YFSETQ. This CDR3 reads CASSRDGQGGGGELFF. The CDR3 coding sequence is TGCGCCAGCAGCCGGGACGGACAGGGCGGTGGCGGGGAGCTGTTTTTT.

This chain joins TRBV7-9 and TRBJ2-3; 7 nucleotides agree with TRBD2. This CDR3 has 15 residues. V lost 0 bases and J lost 5; bases outside the gene matches: 5. Germline V gene lookup returns CDR1 SEHNR and CDR2 FQNEAQ (reference sequence). The CDR3 reads CASSLAGGPGDTQYF. The CDR3 DNA reads TGTGCCAGCAGCTTAGCGGGAGGGCCGGGAGATACGCAGTATTTT.

This rearrangement joins TRBV18 to TRBJ2-7; the match to TRBD2 covers 7 bases. The V gene end was trimmed by 3 bases and the J gene end by 3 bases; junction bases not matched to a gene: 5. The CDR3 loop spans 14 amino acids. Germline V CDR1 and CDR2: KGHSH, LQKENI. Written as DNA, the CDR3 is TGTGCCAGCTCACCGGGGACTACCAGCTACGAGCAGTACTTC. Protein product: CASSPGTTSYEQYF.

This rearrangement joins TRBV28 to TRBJ2-1; tentative D call: TRBD2 (5 bases). Between the trimmed V and J ends, which lost 2 bases and 14 bases, there was a span of 13 bases. This CDR3 comprises 12 residues. Germline values: CDR1 MDHEN, CDR2 SYDVKM. This CDR3 is CASSLPETGKFF. The CDR3 DNA is TGTGCCAGCAGTTTACCTGAAACGGGAAAGTTCTTC.

This chain links TRBV7-2 with TRBJ2-7, with D unresolved. CDR3 length: 12 amino acids. The germline V gene encodes CDR1 SGHTA and CDR2 FQGNSA. The V and J ends lost 4 bases and 1 base respectively, with 5 bases between them. The CDR3 bases are TGTGCCAGCAGCTCTCGTTCCTACGAGCAGTACTTC. Protein product: CASSSRSYEQYF.

The V gene is TRBV10-3, the J gene TRBJ2-3; 12 nucleotides agree with TRBD2. The CDR3 runs to 13 residues. V was clipped by 10 bases and J by 6 bases; unmatched bases: 5. Per germline, CDR1 ENHRY and CDR2 SYGVKD. The CDR3 DNA reads as TGTGCCAGCAGACTAGCGGGAGATGATACGCAGTATTTT. This codes for CASRLAGDDTQYF.

V and J are TRBV19 and TRBJ1-5; tentative D call: TRBD1 (5 bases). CDR3 length equals 15 residues. Germline CDR1 is LNHDA and CDR2 is SQIVND (reference sequence). V lost 0 bases to trimming and J lost 3 bases, with 9 bases between them. This CDR3 is CASSIEGLLNQPQHF. The CDR3 DNA sequence: TGTGCCAGTAGTATAGAGGGACTACTCAATCAGCCCCAGCATTTT.

This chain uses TRBV29-1 with TRBJ1-5; a possible D gene is TRBD1 (5 bases). Germline lookup yields CDR1 SQVTM and CDR2 ANQGSEA. Deletions cut 4 bases from V and 6 bases from J, with 13 bases between. The CDR3 contains 13 residues. CDR3 protein: CSVGDGGSQPQHF. CDR3 bases: TGCAGCGTTGGAGACGGGGGGAGTCAGCCCCAGCATTTT.

The rearrangement uses TRBV5-1 and TRBJ1-2; the D gene is possibly TRBD1 (5 bases). Per germline, CDR1 SGHRS and CDR2 YFSETQ. This CDR3 has 14 amino acids. V lost 1 base and J 2 bases, leaving 9 bases between the germline ends. The CDR3 nucleotides read TGCGCCAGCAGCTTGAGTTGGGGCAACTATGGCTACACCTTC. It is translated as CASSLSWGNYGYTF.